This T cell receptor beta chain was recorded in a study of cytomegalovirus exposure and HLA in healthy donors. Looking at the study overall: HLA-typed donors were the source of roughly 85 million unique TCRs held in an early data release. Notes on the study in general: The authors later found TCR association rates varying by HLA locus, with DRB1 most and HLA-C fewest. About 150 TCR beta chains were listed as cytomegalovirus-associated. Within an earlier analysis, most TCR beta V segments proved productive either about 90% or about 30% of the time.

Worth noting for this clone: The antigen remains undetermined.

With 0 bases clipped from V and 3 bases from J, the junction kept 2 bases outside the gene matches. Looked up from germline, CDR1 is SGDLS and CDR2 is YYNGEE. The CDR3 sequence is 16 residues long. Amplification used 60 Vbeta primers and 13 Jbeta primers. Clones were sequenced by immunoSEQ multiplex PCR, and TCRdb holds only the in-frame ones, with some missing. In the table there are around 86,000 clones, 7.6% of which are singletons. The J gene is TRBJ2-1, the V gene TRBV9; TRBD2 agrees at 11 bases. The sample was PBMCs. The TCR was taken from a man aged 45-65 years in good health and CMV-seronegative. The CDR3, as DNA: TGTGCCAGCAGCGTAGATAGCGGGGGGGTCTACAATGAGCAGTTCTTC. This codes for CASSVDSGGVYNEQFF.